The T cell receptor beta chain described here comes from a study of cytotoxic CD8 clonotypes in ibrutinib-treated CLL. Looking at the study overall: After treatment lasting a median 12 months, range 6 to 36, response samples were collected.

Deep sequencing aimed at 1 in 200,000 to 1 in 1 million T cells' resolution. Assay: immunoSEQ multiplex PCR; the TCRdb copy retains only in-frame clones and omits some. The sample lists tens of thousands of clones, 85% occurring once. The sequence was obtained from a human donor with chronic lymphocytic leukemia. This specimen consisted of PBMCs, obtained after 24 months of ibrutinib treatment.

The CDR3 DNA sequence: TGTGCCATCAGTGATCCCGGGGCCTCACGACCCTACGAGCAGTACTTC. It codes for CAISDPGASRPYEQYF. The chain is built from TRBV10-3 and TRBJ2-7, with D tentatively TRBD1 or TRBD2 (5 bases each). Germline CDR1 ENHRY, CDR2 SYGVKD. The CDR3 runs 16 residues. V lost 3 bases to trimming and J lost 2 bases, with 17 bases between them.